The clone carrying this TCR beta chain came up a few times. Its antigen is not known. Preparation of the TCRbeta library involved a method that used unique molecular identifiers. TCRdb passed the PCR reads through MiXCR, listing each CDR3 protein once. The table records about 590,000 distinct CDR3 sequences, 10% to 15% of them present only once. These data are taken from a study of T-cell reconstitution after alpha-beta-depleted transplantation in children. CDR1 LGHDT and CDR2 YNNKEL come from the germline V gene (reference sequence). V was clipped by 2 bases and J by 5 bases; unmatched bases: 4. The CDR3 sequence is 16 residues long. Whole-study findings and limits: T-cell numbers and diversity, one year after transplant, stemmed largely from T cells that were newly produced. Surviving recipient T cells and thymic progenitors accounted for the high day-60 TCRbeta diversity observed in some patients. Reported findings indicate that, about two months after transplant, alpha-beta T cells came from several hundred expanded clones, which were derived from non-depleted graft cells.

This clonotype originated in a male patient aged 10 to 17 who had a stem cell transplant for acute myeloid leukemia, so the T cells may come from the graft donor. The chain recombines TRBV3-1 with TRBJ2-1; 12 bases line up with TRBD1. Specimen: PBMCs, mostly from graft donor cells, collected 360 days after TCRalphabeta/CD19-depleted stem cell transplant. For the CDR3, the DNA is TGTGCCAGCAGCCAACCCGGGACAGGGGGCAACAATGAGCAGTTCTTC. Encoded protein: CASSQPGTGGNNEQFF.